The source of this T cell receptor (beta chain) is a study of response to subunit inactivated influenza vaccine. This clonotype was counted a few times. The antigen remains undetermined. Overall study findings and caveats: The authors put forward the suggestion that each seasonal influenza vaccination may bring in only a limited number of new T cells.

In TCRdb, the RT-PCR reads were re-called with MiXCR into one record per CDR3 protein. This sample has some 160,000 distinct CDR3 sequences, with about a tenth found just once. The origin of this receptor is a man over 45 who received an inactivated influenza vaccine. Here the sequenced sample was non-naive T cells sorted from PBMCs, taken 40 to 50 days after vaccination.

The CDR3 loop is CASSRQGGPYNEQFF. Here the CDR3 DNA reads TGTGCCAGCAGTAGGCAGGGGGGACCCTACAATGAGCAGTTCTTC. The chain joins TRBV27 to TRBJ2-1; D may be TRBD1 (7 bases). Germline V gene data show CDR1 as MNHEY and CDR2 as SMNVEV (reference sequence). This CDR3 is 15 amino acids long. Trimming stripped 5 bases from V and 2 bases from J, with 13 bases between.